Described below is a single T cell receptor beta chain sequence and its context. The sample belongs to a study of blood T cell repertoires in COVID-19. Study-level background: The cDNA or gDNA used as material had been derived from T cells, B-cell-depleted T cells, or PBMCs.

Ages ranged from about 18 to 89 years, with residence in about 23 US areas. Participant reports of clinical history set cohort assignment. Original handling: For nucleated cells, counts were estimated from reference gene primer amplification. Data came from immunoSEQ multiplex PCR; TCRdb stores just in-frame clones and leaves some out. V and J calls and clone size are those listed in that table; D and trimming were worked out from the DNA. The table shows 250,000 or so clones, with around 93% occurring only once. Sequences were obtained from PBMCs or T cells enriched from blood (not recorded which). The receptor's source is a human donor in a cohort exposed to, infected with or recovered from COVID-19 (not recorded which). The donor label of this sample is uncertain.

The CDR3 DNA sequence: TGTGCCAGCAGCTTAACAGGGGAGCAAGAGACCCAGTACTTC. Encoded protein: CASSLTGEQETQYF. The chain couples TRBV5-4 to TRBJ2-5; 7 bases are shared with TRBD1. The CDR3 consists of 14 residues. Germline V lookup: CDR1 SGHNT, CDR2 YYREEE (reference sequence). V was pared by 2 bases and J by 2 bases, with 3 bases of the junction left unmatched.